Listed below are T cell receptor beta chains from one sample, sequenced in a study of cytomegalovirus exposure and HLA in healthy donors. The protocol was immunoSEQ multiplex PCR, while the TCRdb copy is restricted to in-frame clones and leaves out a portion. Among 200,000 or so clones, 82% were seen once, and the ten largest hold 0.075% to 0.1%. Source material: PBMCs. Receptor source: a boy aged 2-9 years in good health and CMV-seronegative. Each CDR3 is given with its conserved first and last residue. D genes are given only for firm matches. Clone size is stated in some rows and not others, as once, few, many or a class when expanded.

j_call | d_call | clone_size | v_call | cdr3_aa | cdr3_nt
TRBJ1-6 | NA | few | TRBV6-5 | CASSYSGRESPLHF | TGTGCCAGCAGTTACAGTGGGCGGGAATCACCCCTCCACTTT
TRBJ2-7 | TRBD1 | NA | TRBV7-8 | CASSTGTVLYEQYF | TGTGCCAGCAGCACAGGGACAGTCCTGTACGAGCAGTACTTC
TRBJ2-3 | NA | NA | TRBV2 | CASSVAGDTQYF | TGTGCCAGCAGTGTGGCTGGAGATACGCAGTATTTT
TRBJ1-2 | NA | NA | TRBV10-2 | CASSEVPGGAYGYTF | TGCGCCAGCAGTGAGGTCCCGGGGGGGGCCTATGGCTACACCTTC
TRBJ2-1 | NA | once | TRBV4-2 | CASSQVGANEQFF | TGTGCCAGCAGCCAAGTAGGGGCCAATGAGCAGTTCTTC
TRBJ2-3 | TRBD2 | NA | TRBV9 | CASSFSGGSYTDTQYF | TGTGCCAGCAGCTTTAGCGGGGGGTCATACACAGATACGCAGTATTTT
TRBJ2-1 | TRBD2 | NA | TRBV19 | CASSTGGAPNEQFF | TGTGCCAGTAGTACGGGGGGGGCCCCCAATGAGCAGTTCTTC
TRBJ1-1 | NA | NA | TRBV6-6 | CASRLRGGTEAFF | TGTGCCAGCAGGCTCAGGGGAGGGACTGAAGCTTTCTTT
TRBJ2-7 | NA | few | TRBV5-4 | CASSLEWQGLSYEQYF | TGTGCCAGCAGCTTGGAGTGGCAGGGGCTCTCCTACGAGCAGTACTTC
TRBJ2-5 | NA | NA | TRBV7-2 | CASSPDLETQYF | TGTGCCAGCAGCCCAGACTTAGAGACCCAGTACTTC
TRBJ1-2 | NA | NA | TRBV6-5 | CASRTSRLNYGYTF | TGTGCCAGCCGTACCTCCAGGCTAAACTATGGCTACACCTTC
TRBJ2-1 | TRBD1 | once | TRBV10-3 | CAIRGTDYNEQFF | TGTGCCATCAGAGGGACAGATTACAATGAGCAGTTCTTC
TRBJ2-3 | NA | NA | TRBV7-8 | CASSTGGSLEEDTQYF | TGTGCCAGCAGCACCGGTGGGTCGCTCGAGGAAGATACGCAGTATTTT
TRBJ1-2 | TRBD1 | NA | TRBV19 | CASSTSGTAGSYGYTF | TGTGCCAGTAGTACCTCCGGGACAGCCGGTAGCTATGGCTACACCTTC
TRBJ2-5 | NA | NA | TRBV6-5 | CASMPAGLETQYF | TGTGCCAGCATGCCTGCGGGGCTGGAGACCCAGTACTTC
TRBJ2-5 | TRBD1 | once | TRBV11-2 | CASSLAGTGAGWQYF | TGTGCCAGCAGCTTAGCAGGGACAGGGGCGGGTTGGCAGTACTTC
TRBJ2-3 | NA | NA | TRBV6-5 | CASSSQGEQADTQYF | TGTGCCAGCAGTTCACAGGGTGAGCAGGCAGATACGCAGTATTTT
TRBJ1-1 | NA | few | TRBV5-1 | CASSPAPGQNTEAFF | TGCGCCAGCAGCCCAGCCCCAGGGCAGAACACTGAAGCTTTCTTT
TRBJ2-5 | NA | NA | TRBV7-9 | CASSLGRGYQETQYF | TGTGCCAGCAGCTTAGGGCGGGGCTACCAAGAGACCCAGTACTTC
TRBJ2-7 | NA | NA | TRBV13 | CAGSFTPPDKFIYEQYF | TGTGCCGGCAGCTTCACACCACCGGACAAGTTCATATACGAGCAGTACTTC
TRBJ2-6 | NA | NA | TRBV19 | CASSPRTSGANVLTF | TGTGCCAGTAGTCCGAGGACATCTGGGGCCAACGTCCTGACTTTC
TRBJ1-1 | NA | NA | TRBV6-5 | CASSARGKDTEAFF | TGTGCCAGCAGTGCCAGGGGCAAGGACACTGAAGCTTTCTTT
TRBJ1-1 | TRBD1 | NA | TRBV27 | CASSLFRGPGAEAFF | TGTGCCAGCAGTTTATTCAGGGGGCCAGGGGCTGAAGCTTTCTTT
TRBJ2-7 | TRBD1 | NA | TRBV5-6 | CASSLWPGTDYEQYF | TGTGCCAGCAGCTTGTGGCCCGGGACAGACTACGAGCAGTACTTC
TRBJ1-2 | TRBD1 | NA | TRBV5-4 | CASSPPGTGFNYGYTF | TGTGCCAGCAGCCCCCCCGGGACAGGGTTCAACTATGGCTACACCTTC
TRBJ2-3 | NA | once | TRBV9 | CASSARADTDTQYF | TGTGCCAGCAGCGCCCGAGCGGACACAGATACGCAGTATTTT
TRBJ1-1 | NA | NA | TRBV5-6 | CASSFFDTEAFF | TGTGCCAGCAGCTTTTTCGACACTGAAGCTTTCTTT
TRBJ1-1 | NA | NA | TRBV4-1 | CAQRKKAFF | TGCGCACAGCGGAAGAAGGCTTTCTTT
TRBJ2-3 | NA | once | TRBV7-3 | CASSWGRGRGEDTQYF | TGTGCCAGCAGCTGGGGAAGGGGGAGAGGAGAAGATACGCAGTATTTT
TRBJ2-1 | NA | NA | TRBV7-3 | CASSLTKGNEQFF | TGTGCCAGCAGCTTAACGAAGGGGAATGAGCAGTTCTTC